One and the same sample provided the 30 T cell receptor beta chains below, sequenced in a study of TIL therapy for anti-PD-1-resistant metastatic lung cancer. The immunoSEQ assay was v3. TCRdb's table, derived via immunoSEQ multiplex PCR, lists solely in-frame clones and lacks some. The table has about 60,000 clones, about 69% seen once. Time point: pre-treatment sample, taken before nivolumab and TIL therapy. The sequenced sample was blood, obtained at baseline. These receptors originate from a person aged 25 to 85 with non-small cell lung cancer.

The CDR3 region is CAWSVLGPRQPQHF. In DNA form, the CDR3 reads TGTGCCTGGAGTGTGTTGGGGCCCCGGCAGCCCCAGCATTTT. This chain joins TRBV30 and TRBJ1-5, with a possible D match to TRBD1 (5 bases). CDR1 and CDR2 (germline): GTSNPN, SVGIG (reference sequence). V was clipped by 0 bases and J by 7 bases, with 13 bases between them. The CDR3 has 14 amino acids.

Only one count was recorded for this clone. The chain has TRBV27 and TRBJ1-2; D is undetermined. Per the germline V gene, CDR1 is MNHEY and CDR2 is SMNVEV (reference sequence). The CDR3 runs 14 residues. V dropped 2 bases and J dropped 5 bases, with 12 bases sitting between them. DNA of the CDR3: TGTGCCAGCAGTTTAAGTATACAGTCTTATGGCTACACCTTC. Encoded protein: CASSLSIQSYGYTF.

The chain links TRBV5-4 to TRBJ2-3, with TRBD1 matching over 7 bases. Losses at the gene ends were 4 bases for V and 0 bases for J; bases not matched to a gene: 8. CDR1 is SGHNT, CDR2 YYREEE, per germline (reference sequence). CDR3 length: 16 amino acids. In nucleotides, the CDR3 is TGTGCCAGCAGCCCGTGGGGACAGACTAGCACAGATACGCAGTATTTT. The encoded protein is CASSPWGQTSTDTQYF.

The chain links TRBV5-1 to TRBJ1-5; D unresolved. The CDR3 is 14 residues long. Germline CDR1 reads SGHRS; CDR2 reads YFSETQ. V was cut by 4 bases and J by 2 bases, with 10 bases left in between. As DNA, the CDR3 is TGCGCCAGCAGCGAAGGGATGGGCAATCAGCCCCAGCATTTT. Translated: CASSEGMGNQPQHF.

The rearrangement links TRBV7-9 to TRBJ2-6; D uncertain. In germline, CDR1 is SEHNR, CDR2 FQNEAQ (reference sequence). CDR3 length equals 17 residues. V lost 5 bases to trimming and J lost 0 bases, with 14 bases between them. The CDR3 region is CASSRASTASGANVLTF. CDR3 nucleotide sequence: TGTGCCAGCAGCCGCGCCTCAACAGCCTCTGGGGCCAACGTCCTGACTTTC.

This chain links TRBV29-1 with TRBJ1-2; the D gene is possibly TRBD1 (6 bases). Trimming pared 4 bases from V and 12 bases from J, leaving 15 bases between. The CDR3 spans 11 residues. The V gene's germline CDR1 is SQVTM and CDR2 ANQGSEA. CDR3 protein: CSVVYRDRNTF. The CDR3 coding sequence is TGCAGCGTTGTTTACAGGGATCGTAACACCTTC.

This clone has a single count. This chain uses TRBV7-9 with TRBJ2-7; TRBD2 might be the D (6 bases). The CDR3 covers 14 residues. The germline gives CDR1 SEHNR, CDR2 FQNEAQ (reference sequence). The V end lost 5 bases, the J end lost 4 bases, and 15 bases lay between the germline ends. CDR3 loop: CASSRRDSRYEQYF. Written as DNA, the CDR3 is TGTGCCAGCAGCCGCCGGGACTCACGGTACGAGCAGTACTTC.

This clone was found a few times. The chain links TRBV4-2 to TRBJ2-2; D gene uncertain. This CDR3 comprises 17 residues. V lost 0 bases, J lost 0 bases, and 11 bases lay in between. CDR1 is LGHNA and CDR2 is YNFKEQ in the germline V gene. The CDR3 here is CASSQDLSLPNTGELFF. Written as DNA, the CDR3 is TGTGCCAGCAGCCAAGATCTCTCTCTACCGAACACCGGGGAGCTGTTTTTT.

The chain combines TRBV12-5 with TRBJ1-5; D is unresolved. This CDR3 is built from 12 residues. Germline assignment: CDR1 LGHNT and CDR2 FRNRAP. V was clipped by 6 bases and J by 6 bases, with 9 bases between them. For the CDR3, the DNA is TGTGCTAGTGGGATATTTCCTCAGCCCCAGCATTTT. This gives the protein CASGIFPQPQHF.

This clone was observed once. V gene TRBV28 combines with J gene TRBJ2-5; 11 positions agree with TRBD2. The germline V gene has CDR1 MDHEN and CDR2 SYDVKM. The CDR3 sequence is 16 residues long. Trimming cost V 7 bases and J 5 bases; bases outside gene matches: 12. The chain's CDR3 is CASTTLAGGLEETQYF. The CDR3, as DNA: TGTGCCAGCACCACTCTAGCGGGAGGCCTCGAGGAGACCCAGTACTTC.

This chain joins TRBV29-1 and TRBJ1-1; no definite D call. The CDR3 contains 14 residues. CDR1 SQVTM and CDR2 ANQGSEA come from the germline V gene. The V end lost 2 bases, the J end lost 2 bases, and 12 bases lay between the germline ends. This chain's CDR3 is CSVESAGHNTEAFF. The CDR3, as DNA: TGCAGCGTTGAATCCGCGGGCCATAACACTGAAGCTTTCTTT.

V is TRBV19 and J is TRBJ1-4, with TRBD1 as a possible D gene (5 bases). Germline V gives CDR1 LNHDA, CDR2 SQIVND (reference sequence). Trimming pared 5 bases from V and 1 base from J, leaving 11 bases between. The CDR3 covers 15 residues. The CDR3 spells CASSSIGVTNEKLFF. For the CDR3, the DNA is TGTGCCAGTAGTTCGATAGGGGTAACTAATGAAAAACTGTTTTTT.

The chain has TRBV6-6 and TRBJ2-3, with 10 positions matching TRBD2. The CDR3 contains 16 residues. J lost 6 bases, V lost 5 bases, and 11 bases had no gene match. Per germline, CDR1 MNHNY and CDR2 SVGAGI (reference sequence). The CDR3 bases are TGTGCCAGCAGTACATCTAGCGGGAGCCACGCCGATACGCAGTATTTT. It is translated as CASSTSSGSHADTQYF.

CDR3 nucleotide sequence: TGTGCCAGCAGGAACCCTGAGCGGAGGGACTCGGGGAATGAGCAGTTCTTC. Translated, it gives CASRNPERRDSGNEQFF. This chain connects TRBV7-9 to TRBJ2-1, with D tentatively TRBD2 (6 bases). The CDR3 sequence is 17 residues long. CDR1 is SEHNR and CDR2 is FQNEAQ in the germline V gene (reference sequence). V lost 6 bases and J lost 7, with 25 bases in between.

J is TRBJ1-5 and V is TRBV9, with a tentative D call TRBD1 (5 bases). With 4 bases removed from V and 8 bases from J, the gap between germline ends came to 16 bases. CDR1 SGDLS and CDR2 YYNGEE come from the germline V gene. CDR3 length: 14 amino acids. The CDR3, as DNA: TGTGCCAGCAGCTCCCGGGACGGGCCTGAGCCCCAGCATTTT. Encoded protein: CASSSRDGPEPQHF.

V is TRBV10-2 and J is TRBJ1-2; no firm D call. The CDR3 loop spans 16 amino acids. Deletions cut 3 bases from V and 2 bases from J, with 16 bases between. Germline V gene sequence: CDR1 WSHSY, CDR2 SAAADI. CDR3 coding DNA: TGCGCCAGCAGTGATCTGGGGAACCCCCTCAACTATGGCTACACCTTC. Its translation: CASSDLGNPLNYGYTF.

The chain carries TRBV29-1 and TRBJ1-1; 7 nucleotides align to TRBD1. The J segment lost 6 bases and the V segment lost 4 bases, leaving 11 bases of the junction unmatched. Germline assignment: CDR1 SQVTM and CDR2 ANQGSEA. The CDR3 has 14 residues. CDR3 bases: TGCAGCGTTGCGGGCGACAGGGAGAGCGCTGAAGCTTTCTTT. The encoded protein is CSVAGDRESAEAFF.

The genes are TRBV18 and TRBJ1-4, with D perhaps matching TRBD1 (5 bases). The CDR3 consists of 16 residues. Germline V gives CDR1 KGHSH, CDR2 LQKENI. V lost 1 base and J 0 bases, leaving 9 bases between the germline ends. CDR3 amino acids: CASSPQGTATNEKLFF. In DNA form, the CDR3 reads TGTGCCAGCTCACCACAGGGGACGGCAACTAATGAAAAACTGTTTTTT.

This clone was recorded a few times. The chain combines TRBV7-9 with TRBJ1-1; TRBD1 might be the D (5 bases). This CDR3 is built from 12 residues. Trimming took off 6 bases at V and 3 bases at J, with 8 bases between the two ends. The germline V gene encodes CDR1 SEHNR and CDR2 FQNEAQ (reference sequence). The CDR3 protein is CASSIGDTEAFF. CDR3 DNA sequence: TGTGCCAGCAGTATAGGGGACACTGAAGCTTTCTTT.

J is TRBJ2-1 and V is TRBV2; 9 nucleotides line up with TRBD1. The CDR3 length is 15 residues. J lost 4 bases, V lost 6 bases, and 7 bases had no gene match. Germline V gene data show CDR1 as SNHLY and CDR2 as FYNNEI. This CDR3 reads CASRGDREGYNEQFF. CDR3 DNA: TGTGCCAGCAGGGGGGACAGGGAAGGATACAATGAGCAGTTCTTC.

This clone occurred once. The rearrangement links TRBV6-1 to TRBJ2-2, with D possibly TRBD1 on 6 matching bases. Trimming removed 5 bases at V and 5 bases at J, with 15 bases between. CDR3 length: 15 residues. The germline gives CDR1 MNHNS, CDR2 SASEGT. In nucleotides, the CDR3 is TGTGCCAGCAGTCGGGCACAGGGAATGACCGGGGAGCTGTTTTTT. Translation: CASSRAQGMTGELFF.

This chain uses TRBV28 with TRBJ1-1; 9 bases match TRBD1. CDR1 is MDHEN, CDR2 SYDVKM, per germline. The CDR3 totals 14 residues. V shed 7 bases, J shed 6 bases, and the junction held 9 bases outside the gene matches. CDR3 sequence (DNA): TGTGCCAGCATATACAGGGGGCTAGGGGCTGAAGCTTTCTTT. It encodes CASIYRGLGAEAFF.

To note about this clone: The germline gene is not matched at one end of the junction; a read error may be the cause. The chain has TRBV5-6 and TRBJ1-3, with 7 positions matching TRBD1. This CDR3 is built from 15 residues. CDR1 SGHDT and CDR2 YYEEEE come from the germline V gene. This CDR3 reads CASSLGQISGNTIYF. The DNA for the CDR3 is TGTGCCAGCAGTTTGGGACAGATCTCTGGAAACACCATATATTTT.

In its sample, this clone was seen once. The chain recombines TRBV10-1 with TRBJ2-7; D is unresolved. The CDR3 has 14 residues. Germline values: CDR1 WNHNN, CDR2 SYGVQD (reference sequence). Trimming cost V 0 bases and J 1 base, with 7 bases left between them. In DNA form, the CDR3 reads TGCGCCAGCAGTGAGTCGATATTTTCCTACGAGCAGTACTTC. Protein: CASSESIFSYEQYF.

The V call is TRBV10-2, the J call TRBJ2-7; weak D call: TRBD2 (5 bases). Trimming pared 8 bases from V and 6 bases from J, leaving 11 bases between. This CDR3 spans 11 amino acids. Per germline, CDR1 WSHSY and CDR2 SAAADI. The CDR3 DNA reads TGCGCCAGCGGTCCACTAGTCGAGCAGTACTTC. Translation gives CASGPLVEQYF.

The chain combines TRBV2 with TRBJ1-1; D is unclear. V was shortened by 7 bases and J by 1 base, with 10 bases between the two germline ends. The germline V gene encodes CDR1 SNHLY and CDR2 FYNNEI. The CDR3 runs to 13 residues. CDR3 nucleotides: TGTGCCAGCACCGCCCGAGGGAACACTGAAGCTTTCTTT. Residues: CASTARGNTEAFF.

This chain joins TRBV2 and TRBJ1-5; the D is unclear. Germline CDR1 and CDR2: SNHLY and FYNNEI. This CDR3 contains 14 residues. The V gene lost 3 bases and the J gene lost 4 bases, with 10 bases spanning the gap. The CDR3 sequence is CASSEVRPNQPQHF. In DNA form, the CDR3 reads TGTGCCAGCAGTGAGGTCAGGCCTAATCAGCCCCAGCATTTT. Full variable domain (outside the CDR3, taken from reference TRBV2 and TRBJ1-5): EPEVTQTPSHQVTQMGQEVILRCVPISNHLYFYWYRQILGQKVEFLVSFYNNEISEKSEIFDDQFSVERPDGSNFTLKIRSTKLEDSAMYFCASSEVRPNQPQHFGDGTRLSIL.

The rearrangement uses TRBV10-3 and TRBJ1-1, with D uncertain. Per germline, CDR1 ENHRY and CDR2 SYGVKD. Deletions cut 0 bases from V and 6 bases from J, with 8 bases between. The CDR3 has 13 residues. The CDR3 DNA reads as TGTGCCATCAGTGAGTCGAATGGGTCTGAAGCTTTCTTT. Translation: CAISESNGSEAFF.

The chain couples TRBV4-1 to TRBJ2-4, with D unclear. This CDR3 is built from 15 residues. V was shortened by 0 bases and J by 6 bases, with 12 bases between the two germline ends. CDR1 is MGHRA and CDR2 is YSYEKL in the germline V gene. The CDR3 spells CASSQDWTGSNIQYF. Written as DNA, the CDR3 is TGCGCCAGCAGCCAAGATTGGACGGGTTCAAACATTCAGTACTTC.

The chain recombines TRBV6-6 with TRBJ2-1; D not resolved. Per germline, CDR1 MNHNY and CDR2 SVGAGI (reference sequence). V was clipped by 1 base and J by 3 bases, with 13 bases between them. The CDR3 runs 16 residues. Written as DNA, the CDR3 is TGTGCCAGCAGTTACTTTGTGATGGCAGTCTACAATGAGCAGTTCTTC. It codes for CASSYFVMAVYNEQFF.